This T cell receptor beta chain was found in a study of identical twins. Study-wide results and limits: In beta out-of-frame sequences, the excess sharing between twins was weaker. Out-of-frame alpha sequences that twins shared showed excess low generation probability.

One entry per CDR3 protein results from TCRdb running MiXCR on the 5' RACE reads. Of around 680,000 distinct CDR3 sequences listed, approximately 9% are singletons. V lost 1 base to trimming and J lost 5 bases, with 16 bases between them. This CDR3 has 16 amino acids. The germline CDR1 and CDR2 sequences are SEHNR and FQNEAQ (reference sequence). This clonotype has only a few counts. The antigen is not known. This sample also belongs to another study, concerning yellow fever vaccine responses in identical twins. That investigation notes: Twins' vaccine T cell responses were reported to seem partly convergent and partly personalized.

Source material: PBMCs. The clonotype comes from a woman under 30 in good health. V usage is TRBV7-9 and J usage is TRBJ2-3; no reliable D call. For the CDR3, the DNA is TGTGCCAGCAGCTTAGTCCGCACTGGCCAAGGAGATACGCAGTATTTT. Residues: CASSLVRTGQGDTQYF.